Below are 5 T cell receptor beta chains sequenced from a single sample in a study of OX40 agonist ivuxolimab in advanced cancers. Only in-frame clones appear in the TCRdb table, and some are missing; sequencing was by immunoSEQ multiplex PCR. The data hold some 19,000 clones, with nearly 70% observed a single time. This sample comprised CD4+ or CD8+ T cells sorted from blood, obtained in a trial of the OX40 agonist ivuxolimab. These receptor sequences come from an adult with an advanced solid tumor such as melanoma, head and neck, liver or kidney cancer.

This clone was counted a few times. V is TRBV7-2 and J is TRBJ2-7; the match to TRBD2 covers 9 bases. J was trimmed by 3 bases and V by 1 base; bases with no gene match: 4. Germline V gene data show CDR1 as SGHTA and CDR2 as FQGNSA. The CDR3 totals 15 residues. The DNA of the CDR3 is TGTGCCAGCAGCTTAGTAGCGGGGGCGAACTACGAGCAGTACTTC. Translated, it gives CASSLVAGANYEQYF.

Only one count was recorded for this clone. The genes are TRBV5-8 and TRBJ2-3, with no clear D. Trimming removed 3 bases from V and 2 bases from J, with 19 bases in between. Per germline, CDR1 SGHTS and CDR2 YDEGEE. CDR3 length: 17 amino acids. In DNA form, the CDR3 reads TGTGCCAGCAGCTCCCTCGAGAACACCGAACCCACAGATACGCAGTATTTT. Amino acids: CASSSLENTEPTDTQYF. Looking up the rest from reference TRBV5-8 and TRBJ2-3 gives the full variable domain: EAGVTQSPTHLIKTRGQQATLRCSPISGHTSVYWYQQALGLGLQFLLWYDEGEERNRGNFPPRFSGRQFPNYSSELNVNALELEDSALYLCASSSLENTEPTDTQYFGPGTRLTVL.

The chain links TRBV7-6 to TRBJ2-7; D perhaps matches TRBD2 (6 bases). The germline V gene encodes CDR1 SGHVS and CDR2 FNYEAQ. With 5 bases removed from V and 6 bases from J, the gap between germline ends came to 20 bases. The CDR3 contains 15 residues. CDR3: CASSTMGDFWGEQYF. CDR3 sequence (DNA): TGTGCCAGCAGCACAATGGGGGACTTTTGGGGCGAGCAGTACTTC.

The CDR3 here is CASSYIAGGYNEQFF. CDR3 bases: TGTGCCAGTAGTTACATAGCGGGAGGGTACAATGAGCAGTTCTTC. The chain employs TRBV19 and TRBJ2-1, with 11 bases identical to TRBD2. CDR3 size: 15 residues. V shed 5 bases and J 4 bases; nucleotides not matched to a gene: 4. Germline CDR1 and CDR2: LNHDA and SQIVND (reference sequence). Full variable domain (missing parts from reference TRBV19 and TRBJ2-1): DGGITQSPKYLFRKEGQNVTLSCEQNLNHDAMYWYRQDPGQGLRLIYYSQIVNDFQKGDIAEGYSVSREKKESFPLTVTSAQKNPTAFYLCASSYIAGGYNEQFFGPGTRLTVL.

This chain connects TRBV27 to TRBJ1-5; no firm D call. The CDR3 is 15 residues long. Germline V CDR1 and CDR2: MNHEY, SMNVEV (reference sequence). The V and J ends lost 2 bases and 2 bases respectively, with 10 bases between them. CDR3 region: CASSLTGFGNQPQHF. CDR3 DNA: TGTGCCAGCAGTTTAACTGGGTTTGGCAATCAGCCCCAGCATTTT.